This T cell receptor (beta chain) appears in the sequencing data of a study of T cell responses to AZD1222 COVID-19 vaccine. The CDR3 is 16 residues long. Germline-derived CDR1 and CDR2 are SEHNR and FQNEAQ (reference sequence). Regarding this clone: The junction and the germline gene differ at one end; a read error may be behind it.

Sequencing was performed with immunoSEQ multiplex PCR; in TCRdb, only in-frame clones are kept and a portion is missing. The sample contains about 160,000 clones, about 90% of which appear only once. The receptor was isolated from an adult who received the AZD1222 COVID-19 vaccine. The chain employs TRBV7-9 and TRBJ1-1, with a weak D call TRBD1 (5 bases). The sample was peripheral blood, taken 28 days after the second AZD1222 dose. The CDR3 coding sequence is TGTGCCAGCAGTTTAGGAGTGGGGGTAGGGGCCACTGAAGCTTTCTTT. Encoded protein: CASSLGVGVGATEAFF.